These 29 T cell receptor beta chains originate from one sample sequenced in a study of early T cells in non-severe SARS-CoV-2 infection. A single record per CDR3 protein comes from TCRdb applying MiXCR to the 5' RACE reads. This sample has about 88,000 distinct CDR3 sequences, with under 15% found just once. The sequenced sample was whole blood. These receptors originate from an adult who was a healthcare worker with PCR-confirmed SARS-CoV-2 infection or an uninfected control (not recorded which).

V is TRBV4-1 and J is TRBJ1-4; TRBD1 might be the D (5 bases). CDR1 MGHRA and CDR2 YSYEKL come from the germline V gene. This CDR3 contains 15 residues. V lost 1 base to trimming and J lost 4 bases, with 10 bases between them. In DNA form, the CDR3 reads TGCGCCAGCAGCCAAGGGCAGGGCAATAATGAAAAACTGTTTTTT. Protein product: CASSQGQGNNEKLFF.

The chain recombines TRBV28 with TRBJ2-1, with D perhaps TRBD2 (6 bases). Germline V lookup: CDR1 MDHEN, CDR2 SYDVKM. V was pared by 6 bases and J by 8 bases, with 20 bases between. The CDR3 has 15 residues. The CDR3 bases are TGTGCCAGCAGCCATCCCGGGGACTCGTCGGATGAGCAGTTCTTC. Translated: CASSHPGDSSDEQFF.

The genes are TRBV4-3 and TRBJ2-3; D is unclear. The CDR3 is 16 amino acids. Trimming took 4 bases from V and 2 from J, leaving 16 bases between them. Germline CDR1 LGHNA, CDR2 YSLEER. This chain's CDR3 is CASSRSRLTITDTQYF. In nucleotides, the CDR3 is TGCGCCAGCAGCCGCTCGAGACTCACCATCACAGATACGCAGTATTTT.

This clonotype was picked up a small number of times. The chain recombines TRBV28 with TRBJ1-1, with D unclear. Germline V gives CDR1 MDHEN, CDR2 SYDVKM. The V end was cut by 10 bases, the J end by 8 bases, with 14 bases between. This CDR3 has 11 residues. CDR3 in DNA: TGTGCCATATCAGATACTTTCGAAGCTTTCTTT. Translated: CAISDTFEAFF.

Ten or more counts support this clonotype. The chain employs TRBV30 and TRBJ2-3; perhaps TRBD2 as D (5 bases). Germline-derived CDR1 and CDR2 are GTSNPN and SVGIG (reference sequence). V lost 1 base, J lost 2 bases, and 13 bases lay in between. This CDR3 is 15 amino acids long. CDR3 protein: CAWSAGLLVTDTQYF. The CDR3 DNA is TGTGCCTGGAGTGCAGGACTGTTAGTCACAGATACGCAGTATTTT.

The chain recombines TRBV2 with TRBJ1-5, with a possible D match to TRBD1 (5 bases). Looked up from germline, CDR1 is SNHLY and CDR2 is FYNNEI. Between the trimmed V and J ends, which lost 9 bases and 4 bases, there was a span of 10 bases. The CDR3 contains 12 residues. CDR3 loop: CASGDQNQPQHF. CDR3 sequence (DNA): TGTGCCAGTGGGGACCAAAATCAGCCCCAGCATTTT.

The rearrangement links TRBV28 to TRBJ2-7; TRBD1 is a possible D gene (5 bases). V was trimmed by 6 bases and J by 0 bases, leaving 9 bases between them. This CDR3 contains 13 residues. Germline V CDR1 and CDR2: MDHEN, SYDVKM. This chain's CDR3 is CASRPDSSYEQYF. The DNA of the CDR3 is TGTGCCAGCAGACCAGACAGCTCCTACGAGCAGTACTTC. The full variable domain, rest sourced from reference TRBV28 and TRBJ2-7, is DVKVTQSSRYLVKRTGEKVFLECVQDMDHENMFWYRQDPGLGLRLIYFSYDVKMKEKGDIPEGYSVSREKKERFSLILESASTNQTSMYLCASRPDSSYEQYFGPGTRLTVT.

In this sample, this clonotype turned up many times. The chain uses TRBV18 and TRBJ2-5, with D perhaps matching TRBD2 (6 bases). V shed 3 bases and J shed 1 base, with 9 bases lying between them. Looked up from germline, CDR1 is KGHSH and CDR2 is LQKENI. This CDR3 is 14 amino acids long. CDR3 amino acids: CASSPGGSQETQYF. DNA of the CDR3: TGTGCCAGCTCACCGGGGGGTTCCCAAGAGACCCAGTACTTC.

This chain uses TRBV28 with TRBJ2-7; the D is unclear. The germline V gene encodes CDR1 MDHEN and CDR2 SYDVKM. The CDR3 has 12 amino acids. V was pared by 1 base and J by 3 bases, with 4 bases between. The CDR3 spells CASSLYNYEQYF. CDR3 nucleotides: TGTGCCAGCAGTTTATATAACTACGAGCAGTACTTC.

This clonotype showed up just a few times. The CDR3 DNA is TGTGCCGGCGCGCCCGGACCGGACTTCTATGGCTACACCTTC. It codes for CAGAPGPDFYGYTF. The chain has TRBV9 and TRBJ1-2; unclear D gene. Germline V gives CDR1 SGDLS, CDR2 YYNGEE. Trimming took off 10 bases at V and 4 bases at J, with 20 bases between the two ends. CDR3 length equals 14 residues.

This clonotype was seen more than once but under ten times. CDR3 amino acids: CSVGTGQETQYF. CDR3 DNA: TGCAGCGTTGGGACCGGACAAGAGACCCAGTACTTC. The chain recombines TRBV29-1 with TRBJ2-5; D remains unclear. Germline-derived CDR1 and CDR2 are SQVTM and ANQGSEA. V was trimmed by 4 bases and J by 2 bases, leaving 8 bases between them. The CDR3 contains 12 residues. Complete variable domain (other parts from reference TRBV29-1 and TRBJ2-5): SAVISQKPSRDICQRGTSLTIQCQVDSQVTMMFWYRQQPGQSLTLIATANQGSEATYESGFVIDKFPISRPNLTFSTLTVSNMSPEDSSIYLCSVGTGQETQYFGPGTRLLVL.

The chain combines TRBV9 with TRBJ2-6, with D unresolved. Looked up from germline, CDR1 is SGDLS and CDR2 is YYNGEE. The CDR3 has 13 residues. V gave up 0 bases and J gave up 2 bases, with 0 bases separating them. DNA for the CDR3: TGTGCCAGCAGCGTAGCTGGGGCCAACGTCCTGACTTTC. Encoded protein: CASSVAGANVLTF.

This clonotype was counted at least ten times. The genes are TRBV2 and TRBJ2-1; no firm D call. V was trimmed by 11 bases and J by 4 bases, leaving 9 bases between them. Per germline, CDR1 SNHLY and CDR2 FYNNEI. This CDR3 has 11 amino acids. For the CDR3, the DNA is TGTGCCGGTAACCTTTACAATGAGCAGTTCTTC. Encoded protein: CAGNLYNEQFF.

This clonotype was seen only a few times. The genes are TRBV4-1 and TRBJ2-7; 14 bases map to TRBD2. This CDR3 spans 16 amino acids. V lost 4 bases to trimming and J lost 6 bases; unmatched junction nucleotides: 8. Germline lookup yields CDR1 MGHRA and CDR2 YSYEKL. For the CDR3, the DNA is TGCGCCAGCAGCCCTGGACTAGCGGGAGGTGTAGGCGAGCAGTACTTC. Translation gives CASSPGLAGGVGEQYF.

This clonotype was observed a few times. The chain couples TRBV6-5 to TRBJ1-2; tentatively, D is TRBD1 (5 bases). CDR1 MNHEY and CDR2 SVGAGI come from the germline V gene. The CDR3 loop spans 15 amino acids. V lost 7 bases and J 0 bases, leaving 15 bases between the germline ends. The DNA of the CDR3 is TGTGCCAGCACTACGGGACCGTTAGCTAACTATGGCTACACCTTC. Translated, it gives CASTTGPLANYGYTF.

At least ten counts were recorded for this clonotype. The chain uses TRBV11-1 and TRBJ2-7, with 10 bases identical to TRBD2. CDR1 SGHAT and CDR2 FQDESV come from the germline V gene (reference sequence). This CDR3 has 16 amino acids. V lost 3 bases, J lost 6 bases, and 11 bases stayed unmatched. The CDR3 coding sequence is TGTGCCAGCAGCTTCCTAGCGGGGGAGGCCCCAGCCGAGCAGTACTTC. This codes for CASSFLAGEAPAEQYF.

This sequence joins TRBV12-3 or TRBV12-4 and TRBJ2-1; no clear D gene. CDR3 length equals 13 residues. V lost 5 bases to trimming and J lost 4 bases, with 9 bases between them. The CDR3 coding sequence is TGTGCCAGCAGTGTCCTCGCATACAATGAGCAGTTCTTC. Translated, it gives CASSVLAYNEQFF.

This clonotype was counted many times. This rearrangement joins TRBV4-1 to TRBJ1-5, with D hard to call. The CDR3 loop spans 14 amino acids. V gave up 1 base and J gave up 7 bases, with 11 bases separating them. The germline V gene encodes CDR1 MGHRA and CDR2 YSYEKL. Written as DNA, the CDR3 is TGCGCCAGCAGCCAAGCGGAATTCTGGCAGCCCCAGCATTTT. It codes for CASSQAEFWQPQHF.

J is TRBJ2-3 and V is TRBV4-1; the match to TRBD2 covers 7 bases. Germline V gene sequence: CDR1 MGHRA, CDR2 YSYEKL. V shed 3 bases, J shed 5 bases, and the junction held 11 bases outside the gene matches. CDR3 length equals 16 residues. DNA of the CDR3: TGCGCCAGCAGCCAGGGGTCTAGCGGAGGACTAGATACGCAGTATTTT. It translates to CASSQGSSGGLDTQYF.

J is TRBJ2-1 and V is TRBV4-1; D unresolved. This CDR3 is built from 13 residues. Between the trimmed V and J ends, which lost 0 bases and 8 bases, there was a span of 8 bases. Germline V gene sequence: CDR1 MGHRA, CDR2 YSYEKL. The CDR3 loop is CASSQDLSYEQFF. CDR3 coding DNA: TGCGCCAGCAGCCAAGATTTAAGTTATGAGCAGTTCTTC.

V and J are TRBV25-1 and TRBJ2-7; D remains unclear. Germline CDR1 is MGHDK and CDR2 is SYGVNS. V was trimmed by 9 bases and J by 7 bases, leaving 16 bases between them. The CDR3 is made up of 12 amino acids. The DNA of the CDR3 is TGTGCCAGTAGACCACACCCCGGGGAGCAGTACTTC. The encoded protein is CASRPHPGEQYF.

The chain combines TRBV11-2 with TRBJ2-2; D perhaps matches TRBD2 (6 bases). The CDR3 is 15 amino acids. V was cut by 3 bases and J by 4 bases, with 12 bases left in between. Germline values: CDR1 SGHAT, CDR2 FQNNGV. This chain's CDR3 is CASSFTGLATGELFF. The CDR3 DNA follows: TGTGCCAGCAGCTTTACGGGACTCGCCACCGGGGAGCTGTTTTTT. The full variable domain, its missing parts supplied by reference TRBV11-2 and TRBJ2-2, is EAGVAQSPRYKIIEKRQSVAFWCNPISGHATLYWYQQILGQGPKLLIQFQNNGVVDDSQLPKDRFSAERLKGVDSTLKIQPAKLEDSAVYLCASSFTGLATGELFFGEGSRLTVL.

The chain combines TRBV5-1 with TRBJ2-7, with a tentative D call TRBD1 (5 bases). Germline CDR1 reads SGHRS; CDR2 reads YFSETQ. This CDR3 has 13 amino acids. Trimming removed 8 bases from V and 0 bases from J, with 12 bases in between. The CDR3 DNA reads as TGCGCCAGTAGGGGCACCGCCTCCTACGAGCAGTACTTC. It is translated as CASRGTASYEQYF.

The chain uses TRBV5-5 and TRBJ1-1; perhaps TRBD1 as D (5 bases). The length of the CDR3 is 15 residues. Germline V gives CDR1 SGHKS, CDR2 YYEKEE (reference sequence). V was pared by 5 bases and J by 1 base, with 15 bases between. The CDR3 nucleotides are TGTGCCAGCAGATTACCTCAGGGACCGAACACTGAAGCTTTCTTT. Translation: CASRLPQGPNTEAFF. Drawing the rest from reference TRBV5-5 and TRBJ1-1, the complete variable domain is DAGVTQSPTHLIKTRGQQVTLRCSPISGHKSVSWYQQVLGQGPQFIFQYYEKEERGRGNFPDRFSARQFPNYSSELNVNALLLGDSALYLCASRLPQGPNTEAFFGQGTRLTVV.

This clonotype showed up just a few times. This chain connects TRBV12-3 or TRBV12-4 to TRBJ2-5, with a tentative D call TRBD2 (5 bases). This CDR3 contains 15 residues. V lost 5 bases to trimming and J lost 4 bases, with 17 bases between them. For the CDR3, the DNA is TGTGCCAGCAGTCCGGATTATGGAGGAGGAGAGACCCAGTACTTC. The encoded protein is CASSPDYGGGETQYF.

This clonotype was counted between two and nine times. The chain uses TRBV10-3 and TRBJ1-1; D is possibly TRBD1 (6 bases). From germline, CDR1 is ENHRY and CDR2 SYGVKD. The CDR3 has 13 amino acids. Trimming took off 5 bases at V and 3 bases at J, with 10 bases between the two ends. The CDR3 DNA sequence: TGTGCCATCAGTCAGAAGGGGGACACTGAAGCTTTCTTT. Translating it yields CAISQKGDTEAFF.

J is TRBJ1-4 and V is TRBV12-3 or TRBV12-4; the D gene is possibly TRBD1 (5 bases). Trimming removed 6 bases from V and 0 bases from J, with 14 bases in between. CDR3 length equals 16 residues. CDR3 DNA: TGTGCCAGCAGCACCGGGACGGCCCCAACTAATGAAAAACTGTTTTTT. It codes for CASSTGTAPTNEKLFF.

The chain couples TRBV28 to TRBJ1-2; D unclear. The V gene's germline CDR1 is MDHEN and CDR2 SYDVKM. Trimming pared 6 bases from V and 8 bases from J, leaving 16 bases between. There are 13 residues in the CDR3. CDR3 residues: CASRTTLGNGYTF. As DNA, the CDR3 is TGTGCCAGCAGAACTACCTTAGGGAACGGCTACACCTTC.

The table lists this clonotype with many counts. This chain joins TRBV11-2 and TRBJ2-7; maybe TRBD2 (6 bases). The CDR3 contains 14 residues. The ends were cut back, 1 base at V and 3 bases at J, with 10 bases in the middle. Per the germline V gene, CDR1 is SGHAT and CDR2 is FQNNGV. CDR3 nucleotide sequence: TGTGCCAGCAGCTTAGTCGGGGGAATCTACGAGCAGTACTTC. As protein: CASSLVGGIYEQYF.